The 21 T cell receptor beta chains given below trace back to one sample, sequenced in a study of tumor-infiltrating lymphocytes in primary liver carcinoma. Unsorted whole blood supplied the RNA, and germline DNA was extracted too. Constant-region priming of approximately 0.55 ug total RNA yielded TCR beta cDNA. ARM-PCR, slightly modified, supplied the TCR beta libraries through three nested multiplex PCR rounds. The first two PCR rounds, nine to ten cycles each, used TRBV1-TRBV30 forward primers and a C-beta reverse primer. TCRdb independently ran MiXCR on the multiplex PCR reads; one entry per CDR3 protein. The sample has approximately 330,000 distinct CDR3 sequences, approximately 65% seen once; the top ten hold about 6.5%. The specimen sequenced was peripheral blood. These receptors all come from a middle-aged man with primary liver carcinoma and hepatitis B virus infection.

As for this clonotype: This may arise from a read error, as a much more abundant clone is one base away. This sequence joins TRBV6-6 and TRBJ1-1, with D hard to call. Per the germline V gene, CDR1 is MNHNY and CDR2 is SVGAGI (reference sequence). The length of the CDR3 is 12 residues. V was clipped by 7 bases and J by 11 bases, with 17 bases between them. The CDR3 here is CASTKEASDAFF. The CDR3 DNA reads as TGTGCCAGCACGAAGGAGGCCAGTGATGCTTTCTTT.

The table lists this clonotype with a few counts. The chain couples TRBV30 to TRBJ1-1; D gene uncertain. This CDR3 contains 12 residues. Trimming removed 2 bases from V and 1 base from J, with 5 bases in between. The germline CDR1 and CDR2 sequences are GTSNPN and SVGIG (reference sequence). The CDR3 DNA is TGTGCCTGGAGTTACGGGAACACTGAAGCTTTCTTT. This codes for CAWSYGNTEAFF.

For this clonotype: This may be a read error: a much more frequent sequence differs by one nucleotide. The chain links TRBV6-5 to TRBJ2-7; 10 nucleotides align to TRBD1. The CDR3 consists of 16 residues. Germline V gene sequence: CDR1 MNHEY, CDR2 SVGAGI. CDR3 protein: CGSRSPRTGGSYEQYF. CDR3 sequence (DNA): TGTGGCAGCAGATCCCCCCGGACAGGGGGCTCCTACGAGCAGTACTTC.

V gene TRBV11-2 combines with J gene TRBJ2-3, with 9 bases that match TRBD2. The CDR3 contains 17 residues. V was pared by 4 bases and J by 6 bases, with 14 bases of the junction left unmatched. Germline V gives CDR1 SGHAT, CDR2 FQNNGV. The CDR3 here is CASSSRTGGRVEDTQYF. CDR3 DNA sequence: TGTGCCAGCAGCTCGCGGACAGGCGGGAGGGTCGAGGATACGCAGTATTTT.

The chain employs TRBV5-1 and TRBJ2-1; TRBD1 is a possible D gene (5 bases). The V and J ends lost 6 bases and 8 bases respectively, with 21 bases between them. CDR1 and CDR2 from the germline V gene are SGHRS and YFSETQ. The CDR3 is 15 amino acids. CDR3 sequence (DNA): TGCGCCAGCACCGCATCGCTTCAGGGTCACGATGAGCAGTTCTTC. It codes for CASTASLQGHDEQFF.

J is TRBJ2-7 and V is TRBV12-3 or TRBV12-4; 8 bases are shared with TRBD1. The ends lost 7 bases at V and 1 base at J; junction bases unmatched: 6. The CDR3 length is 14 residues. CDR3 sequence: CASIRDRNSYEQYF. CDR3 bases: TGTGCCAGCATCCGGGACAGGAATTCCTACGAGCAGTACTTC.

This chain uses TRBV11-3 with TRBJ2-7; a weak D match, TRBD1 (5 bases). This CDR3 has 13 amino acids. V was clipped by 0 bases and J by 10 bases, with 13 bases between them. CDR1 is SGHNT, CDR2 YENEEA, per germline. The CDR3 region is CASSLDNTGEQYF. CDR3 nucleotides: TGTGCCAGCAGCTTAGATAACACAGGCGAACAGTACTTC.

This clonotype was found many times. This rearrangement joins TRBV6-1 to TRBJ2-3; 7 bases line up with TRBD1. Germline values: CDR1 MNHNS, CDR2 SASEGT. The J segment lost 6 bases and the V segment lost 4 bases, leaving 10 bases of the junction unmatched. The CDR3 length is 15 residues. The CDR3 loop is CASSVIPGQLDTQYF. CDR3 coding DNA: TGTGCCAGCAGTGTTATTCCGGGACAGTTGGATACGCAGTATTTT.

This clonotype was detected a few times. The chain is built from TRBV5-1 and TRBJ2-3; 12 bases match TRBD1. The CDR3 runs to 16 residues. Germline V CDR1 and CDR2: SGHRS, YFSETQ. The trim removed 5 bases at V and 3 bases at J, leaving 7 bases unmatched. CDR3 nucleotides: TGCGCCAGCAGAATCCCGGGACAGGGGGCGACAGATACGCAGTATTTT. It specifies CASRIPGQGATDTQYF.

Worth noting for this clonotype: One junction end disagrees with the germline gene, perhaps due to a read error. V gene TRBV11-2 combines with J gene TRBJ2-7; 10 nucleotides agree with TRBD1. Germline assignment: CDR1 SGHAT and CDR2 FQNNGV. The CDR3 spans 14 residues. The CDR3 nucleotides are TGTGCCATCAGGTCCGGGACAGGGGACTACGAGCAGTACTTT. Its protein is CAIRSGTGDYEQYF.

This clonotype was picked up many times. The CDR3 nucleotides are TGTGCCAGCAGTTTTTGGACAGGACCGCAGGATACGCAGTATTTT. Translation: CASSFWTGPQDTQYF. The V and J genes are TRBV12-3 or TRBV12-4 and TRBJ2-3; 7 bases are a match to TRBD1. Unmatched junction bases numbered 9, after V lost 3 bases and J lost 6 bases. This CDR3 region has 15 residues.

This clonotype was observed many times. The rearrangement links TRBV5-8 to TRBJ2-4; maybe TRBD2 (6 bases). Germline V gives CDR1 SGHTS, CDR2 YDEGEE. V gave up 2 bases and J gave up 1 base, with 19 bases separating them. The CDR3 length is 18 residues. CDR3 DNA: TGTGCCAGCAGCTTTGGGAAACGGGGGAATCCGGCCAAAAACATTCAGTACTTC. It translates to CASSFGKRGNPAKNIQYF.

The chain links TRBV6-1 to TRBJ2-7; unclear D gene. This CDR3 has 15 residues. From germline, CDR1 is MNHNS and CDR2 SASEGT. Trimming removed 2 bases from V and 6 bases from J, with 17 bases in between. The CDR3 region is CASSEPRSFLGEQYF. The CDR3 DNA is TGTGCCAGCAGTGAACCCCGGTCTTTCTTAGGCGAGCAGTACTTC.

The chain combines TRBV4-1 with TRBJ2-1; D may be TRBD1 or TRBD2 (5 bases each). This CDR3 is 13 amino acids long. Germline assignment: CDR1 MGHRA and CDR2 YSYEKL. V lost 4 bases, J lost 10 bases, and 14 bases lay in between. This CDR3 is CASSLGAPQEQFF. As DNA, the CDR3 is TGCGCCAGCAGCCTCGGGGCCCCCCAAGAGCAGTTCTTC.

As regards this clonotype: The CDR3 end shows no conserved phenylalanine or tryptophan, and so a read error is likely. The CDR3 sequence: CASSLKIWRTVGELFL. CDR3 bases: TGTGCCAGCAGCCTCAAAATCTGGAGAACGGTTGGGGAGCTGTTTCTT. This chain links TRBV11-2 with TRBJ2-2; D is unclear. CDR1 SGHAT and CDR2 FQNNGV come from the germline V gene. The CDR3 has 16 residues. The germline V and J ends were trimmed by 5 bases and 8 bases, with 21 bases remaining between them.

In this sample, this clonotype turned up many times. The chain couples TRBV6-2 or TRBV6-3 to TRBJ1-2, with 8 nucleotides matching TRBD1. With V trimmed by 5 bases and J by 4 bases, 6 bases remained unmatched. The CDR3 is 14 amino acids. The V gene's germline CDR1 is MNHEY and CDR2 SVGEGT. The DNA for the CDR3 is TGTGCCAGCAGTGCGGACAGGGACCTCTATGGCTACACCTTC. It is translated as CASSADRDLYGYTF.

This clonotype has only a few counts. The CDR3 DNA sequence: TGTGCCAGCAGACCTAGCGGGAGTAACGACGAGCAGTACTTC. Amino acids: CASRPSGSNDEQYF. This chain joins TRBV12-3 or TRBV12-4 and TRBJ2-7; TRBD2 agrees at 10 bases. V shed 6 bases and J 5 bases; nucleotides not matched to a gene: 7. CDR3 length: 14 residues.

This clonotype was seen repeatedly, ten times or more. V and J are TRBV4-3 and TRBJ2-2; D gene uncertain. From germline, CDR1 is LGHNA and CDR2 YSLEER. Trimming took off 1 base at V and 4 bases at J, with 13 bases between the two ends. The length of the CDR3 is 16 residues. CDR3 region: CASSQAGHYATGELFF. CDR3 bases: TGCGCCAGCAGCCAAGCGGGTCACTACGCCACCGGGGAGCTGTTTTTT.

This chain uses TRBV28 with TRBJ2-5; TRBD2 might be the D (6 bases). Germline lookup yields CDR1 MDHEN and CDR2 SYDVKM. The V end was cut by 5 bases, the J end by 4 bases, with 17 bases between. The CDR3 is 15 residues long. This CDR3 reads CASSLQAAGGETQYF. CDR3 in DNA: TGTGCCAGCAGTCTCCAGGCAGCCGGGGGAGAGACCCAGTACTTC. The full variable domain, in which reference TRBV28 and TRBJ2-5 provide the parts outside the CDR3, is DVKVTQSSRYLVKRTGEKVFLECVQDMDHENMFWYRQDPGLGLRLIYFSYDVKMKEKGDIPEGYSVSREKKERFSLILESASTNQTSMYLCASSLQAAGGETQYFGPGTRLLVL.

This clonotype was counted many times. The V and J genes are TRBV6-2 or TRBV6-3 and TRBJ2-5; D gene unclear. Germline-derived CDR1 and CDR2 are MNHEY and SVGEGT. Between the trimmed V and J ends, which lost 0 bases and 4 bases, there was a span of 3 bases. The length of the CDR3 is 12 residues. CDR3 DNA: TGTGCCAGCAGTTACTCGGCAGAGACCCAGTACTTC. This codes for CASSYSAETQYF.

A note on this clonotype: A junction boundary mismatches the germline segment, possibly from a read error. V and J are TRBV11-1 and TRBJ1-1; D remains unclear. The CDR3 consists of 13 residues. Germline V gene sequence: CDR1 SGHAT, CDR2 FQDESV (reference sequence). DNA for the CDR3: TGTGCCAGCTGCTTCTCGCTGAACACTGAAGCTCTCTTT. It codes for CASCFSLNTEALF.